This T cell receptor beta chain appears in the sequencing data of a study of patients and donors after allogeneic stem cell transplantation. Germline values: CDR1 LNHDA, CDR2 SQIVND (reference sequence). The CDR3 totals 15 residues. V dropped 4 bases and J dropped 0 bases, with 12 bases sitting between them. TCRdb used MiXCR to reprocess the RT-PCR reads, holding one entry per CDR3 protein. The table includes about 410,000 distinct CDR3 sequences, approximately 16% detected once. Material: blood, either unsorted or a sorted T cell fraction (not recorded which). V is TRBV19 and J is TRBJ1-1, with D hard to call. The receptor was isolated from a human donor who was either an allogeneic HSCT recipient or a stem cell or donor lymphocyte infusion donor (not recorded which). It is not recorded whose cells these are; they may come from a transplant donor. CDR3 in DNA: TGTGCCAGTAGTACCCTTCCCAGCATGAACACTGAAGCTTTCTTT. Translated: CASSTLPSMNTEAFF.